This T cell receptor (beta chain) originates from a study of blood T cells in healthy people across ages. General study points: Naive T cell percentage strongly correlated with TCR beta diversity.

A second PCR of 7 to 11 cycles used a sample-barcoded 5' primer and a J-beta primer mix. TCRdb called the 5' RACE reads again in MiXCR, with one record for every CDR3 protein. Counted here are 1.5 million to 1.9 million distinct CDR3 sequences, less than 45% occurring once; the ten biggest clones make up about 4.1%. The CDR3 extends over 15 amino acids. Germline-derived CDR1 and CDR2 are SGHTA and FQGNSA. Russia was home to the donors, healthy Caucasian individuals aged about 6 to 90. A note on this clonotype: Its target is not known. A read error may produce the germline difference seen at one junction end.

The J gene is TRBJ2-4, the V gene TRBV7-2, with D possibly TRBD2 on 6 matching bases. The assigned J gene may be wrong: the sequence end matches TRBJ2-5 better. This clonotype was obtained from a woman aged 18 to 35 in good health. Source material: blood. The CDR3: CAGSLESGCRETQYF. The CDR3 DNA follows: TGTGCCGGCAGCTTAGAAAGCGGGTGTCGAGAGACCCAGTACTTC.